This entry lists 18 T cell receptor beta chains sequenced from one sample in a study of T-cell memory formation after mild COVID-19. A single record per CDR3 protein comes from TCRdb applying MiXCR to the 5' RACE reads. The sample has around 110,000 distinct CDR3 sequences, 13% to 15% seen once; the top ten hold about 39%. Sequences were obtained from PBMCs or a T cell subset sorted from them (not recorded which). All receptors derive from a man younger than 35 who had mild COVID-19 (a few samples of this study predate the infection). Cell type and time point are not known.

The rearrangement uses TRBV6-6 and TRBJ1-1; 8 bases match TRBD1. V trimming: 5 bases; J trimming: 0 bases; junction bases outside the gene matches: 11. The CDR3 covers 17 residues. Germline CDR1 and CDR2: MNHNY and SVGAGI (reference sequence). CDR3 DNA: TGTGCCAGCAGTGCGAACTACAGGGGGGCTATGAACACTGAAGCTTTCTTT. Its protein is CASSANYRGAMNTEAFF.

The chain uses TRBV7-6 and TRBJ2-7, with TRBD1 matching over 7 bases. V shed 1 base, J shed 0 bases, and the junction held 9 bases outside the gene matches. CDR1 and CDR2 (germline): SGHVS, FNYEAQ. This CDR3 region has 17 residues. The CDR3 sequence: CASSLEGDSLGSYEQYF. DNA of the CDR3: TGTGCCAGCAGCTTAGAGGGGGACAGTTTGGGCTCCTACGAGCAGTACTTC. The whole variable domain, filled in from reference TRBV7-6 and TRBJ2-7, reads GAGVSQSPRYKVTKRGQDVALRCDPISGHVSLYWYRQALGQGPEFLTYFNYEAQQDKSGLPNDRFSAERPEGSISTLTIQRTEQRDSAMYRCASSLEGDSLGSYEQYFGPGTRLTVT.

The V and J genes are TRBV15 and TRBJ1-3, with 8 bases that match TRBD1. The CDR3 runs to 15 residues. CDR1 and CDR2 from the germline V gene are LNHNV and YYDKDF (reference sequence). J lost 4 bases, V lost 0 bases, and 2 bases had no gene match. CDR3 region: CATSRDRGRGNTIYF. The CDR3 DNA sequence: TGTGCCACCAGCAGAGACAGGGGGCGCGGAAACACCATATATTTT.

This clonotype came up many times. V usage is TRBV6-5 and J usage is TRBJ2-2; D gene unclear. CDR1 is MNHEY and CDR2 is SVGAGI in the germline V gene. There are 14 residues in the CDR3. The ends were cut back, 6 bases at V and 6 bases at J, with 14 bases in the middle. The CDR3 bases are TGTGCCAGCAGCCTTGCCGGGTCCCCCGGGGAGCTGTTTTTT. As protein: CASSLAGSPGELFF.

This clonotype appeared a few times. The chain joins TRBV5-5 to TRBJ1-3; D unclear. The CDR3 sequence is 15 residues long. Trimming took off 0 bases at V and 2 bases at J, with 9 bases between the two ends. Germline V gene data show CDR1 as SGHKS and CDR2 as YYEKEE (reference sequence). CDR3 in amino acids: CASSLVPGAGNTIYF. CDR3 DNA: TGTGCCAGCAGCTTGGTCCCCGGTGCTGGAAACACCATATATTTT.

This clonotype came up a few times. The chain recombines TRBV6-5 with TRBJ1-1; TRBD1 aligns across 7 bases. CDR3 size: 14 residues. Germline loops: CDR1 MNHEY, CDR2 SVGAGI. The ends lost 5 bases at V and 4 bases at J; junction bases unmatched: 7. CDR3 sequence (DNA): TGTGCCAGCAGTCGACAGGGTGGGGGCACTGAAGCTTTCTTT. Amino acid sequence: CASSRQGGGTEAFF.

The rearrangement links TRBV6-2 or TRBV6-3 to TRBJ1-1; D remains ambiguous. CDR3 length: 13 amino acids. The V gene's germline CDR1 is MNHEY and CDR2 SVGEGT. V was clipped by 0 bases and J by 5 bases, with 7 bases between them. The DNA of the CDR3 is TGTGCCAGCAGTTACTCGGTCCCAACTGAAGCTTTCTTT. Amino acids: CASSYSVPTEAFF.

J is TRBJ2-1 and V is TRBV12-3 or TRBV12-4, with 7 bases identical to TRBD2. The CDR3 covers 16 residues. V lost 6 bases and J lost 2; bases outside the gene matches: 10. CDR3 coding DNA: TGTGCCAGCAGGTTCGGGGGGTTGAGTCCCTACAATGAGCAGTTCTTC. Protein product: CASRFGGLSPYNEQFF.

This clonotype was counted a few times. CDR3 protein: CSAIGPNTGELFF. The CDR3 DNA is TGCAGTGCAATCGGACCAAACACCGGGGAGCTGTTTTTT. The V and J genes are TRBV20-1 and TRBJ2-2; D gene unclear. CDR3 size: 13 residues. With 6 bases removed from V and 2 bases from J, the gap between germline ends came to 10 bases. Germline CDR1 reads DFQATT; CDR2 reads SNEGSKA (reference sequence).

By share, this clonotype ranks as medium-sized. The rearrangement joins TRBV6-5 to TRBJ2-2; 8 bases match TRBD1. The ends lost 6 bases at V and 3 bases at J; junction bases unmatched: 6. CDR3 length: 15 residues. CDR1 is MNHEY, CDR2 SVGAGI, per germline. CDR3 in amino acids: CASRLPDRDTGELFF. CDR3 coding DNA: TGTGCCAGCAGACTCCCGGACAGGGACACCGGGGAGCTGTTTTTT.

V usage is TRBV18 and J usage is TRBJ2-5; D not certain. The V gene lost 1 base and the J gene lost 4 bases, with 10 bases spanning the gap. Germline-derived CDR1 and CDR2 are KGHSH and LQKENI. There are 14 residues in the CDR3. This chain's CDR3 is CASSPQFFRETQYF. The CDR3 coding sequence is TGTGCCAGCTCACCACAGTTTTTCCGAGAGACCCAGTACTTC.

This clonotype was counted only a few times. The chain uses TRBV5-1 and TRBJ1-2; D might be TRBD1 (6 bases). Trimming removed 6 bases at V and 8 bases at J, with 23 bases between. CDR1 and CDR2 from the germline V gene are SGHRS and YFSETQ. The CDR3 totals 15 residues. The CDR3 spells CASTTSTGMGYGYTF. For the CDR3, the DNA is TGCGCCAGCACCACAAGTACAGGGATGGGATACGGCTACACCTTC.

This clonotype was seen a handful of times. The chain recombines TRBV29-1 with TRBJ2-3, with D maybe TRBD2 (5 bases). V shed 0 bases and J shed 1 base, with 14 bases lying between them. CDR1 SQVTM and CDR2 ANQGSEA come from the germline V gene. This CDR3 comprises 16 residues. Written as DNA, the CDR3 is TGCAGCGTTGAAGATATGATAGAGCGGCGCACAGATACGCAGTATTTT. This encodes CSVEDMIERRTDTQYF.

The genes are TRBV2 and TRBJ2-7, with a weak D call TRBD1 (6 bases). The CDR3 is made up of 14 amino acids. V was clipped by 10 bases and J by 6 bases, with 22 bases between them. Germline lookup yields CDR1 SNHLY and CDR2 FYNNEI. DNA of the CDR3: TGTGCCAAAGGGTCCCCCTCTACAGGGATCGAGCAGTACTTC. Its protein product is CAKGSPSTGIEQYF. Filled out from reference TRBV2 and TRBJ2-7, the complete variable domain reads EPEVTQTPSHQVTQMGQEVILRCVPISNHLYFYWYRQILGQKVEFLVSFYNNEISEKSEIFDDQFSVERPDGSNFTLKIRSTKLEDSAMYFCAKGSPSTGIEQYFGPGTRLTVT.

The V call is TRBV3-1, the J call TRBJ1-2, with 7 positions matching TRBD1. V shed 4 bases and J 5 bases; nucleotides not matched to a gene: 7. The germline V gene encodes CDR1 LGHDT and CDR2 YNNKEL (reference sequence). CDR3 length: 14 residues. The CDR3 is CASSPSQGIYGYTF. CDR3 in DNA: TGTGCCAGCAGCCCTTCACAGGGGATATATGGCTACACCTTC.

V usage is TRBV4-1 and J usage is TRBJ1-2; D remains ambiguous. This CDR3 is 14 amino acids long. Trimming cost V 2 bases and J 0 bases, with 7 bases left between them. The germline CDR1 and CDR2 sequences are MGHRA and YSYEKL. The CDR3 DNA sequence: TGCGCCAGCAGCCAACCGACCACTAACTATGGCTACACCTTC. This codes for CASSQPTTNYGYTF.

This clonotype was found a few times. The chain has TRBV4-1 and TRBJ2-5; TRBD2 is a possible D gene (7 bases). The CDR3 runs to 14 residues. The germline V gene encodes CDR1 MGHRA and CDR2 YSYEKL. Trimming took off 3 bases at V and 1 base at J, with 9 bases between the two ends. The CDR3 DNA follows: TGCGCCAGCAGCCAGGGGGGGGCCCAAGAGACCCAGTACTTC. Its protein product is CASSQGGAQETQYF.

This clonotype was seen a handful of times. The genes are TRBV5-1 and TRBJ2-1; TRBD2 might be the D (6 bases). The germline V gene encodes CDR1 SGHRS and CDR2 YFSETQ. Trimming removed 4 bases from V and 7 bases from J, with 12 bases in between. CDR3 length equals 13 residues. The CDR3 DNA reads TGCGCCAGCAGCGGCGGGATGTCTAATGAGCAGTTCTTC. This codes for CASSGGMSNEQFF.